This TCR beta chain emerged from a study of blood T cell repertoires in COVID-19. Study background: The United States, Italy and Spain supplied acute and convalescent COVID-19 samples. PBMCs, B-cell-depleted T cells, or T cells were the source of the cDNA or gDNA that made up the material.

Germline loops: CDR1 SGHTA, CDR2 FQGNSA. The V gene end was trimmed by 5 bases and the J gene end by 10 bases; junction bases not matched to a gene: 13. CDR3 size: 15 residues. In the original analysis: Reference gene primer amplification gave estimated nucleated cell counts. Method: immunoSEQ multiplex PCR; TCRdb's copy keeps in-frame clones and lacks some. The V and J calls and clone size were taken over from that table, and D and trimming were inferred from the DNA. This table holds more than 65,000 clones, about 87% found once. V is TRBV7-2 and J is TRBJ2-4; 8 bases are shared with TRBD2. This receptor was obtained from a woman in her 50s with acute or convalescent COVID-19. The sequenced sample consisted of peripheral blood. CDR3 DNA sequence: TGTGCCAGCAGCGTGGGGAGCGGGAGTAGAGGGATTCAGTACTTC. This sequence encodes CASSVGSGSRGIQYF.